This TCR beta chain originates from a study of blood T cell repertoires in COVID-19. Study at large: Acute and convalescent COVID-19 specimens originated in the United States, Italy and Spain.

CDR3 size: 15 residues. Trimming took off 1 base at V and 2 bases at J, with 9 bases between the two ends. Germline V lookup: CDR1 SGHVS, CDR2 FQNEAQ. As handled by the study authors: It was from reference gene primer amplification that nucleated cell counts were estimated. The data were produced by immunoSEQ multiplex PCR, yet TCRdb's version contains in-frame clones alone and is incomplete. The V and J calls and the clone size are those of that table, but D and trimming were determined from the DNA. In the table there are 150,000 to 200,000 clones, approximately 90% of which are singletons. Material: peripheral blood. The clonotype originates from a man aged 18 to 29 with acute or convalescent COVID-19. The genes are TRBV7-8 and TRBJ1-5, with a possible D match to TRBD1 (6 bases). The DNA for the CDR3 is TGTGCCAGCAGCTTAGATGGGGGCCGCAATCAGCCCCAGCATTTT. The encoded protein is CASSLDGGRNQPQHF. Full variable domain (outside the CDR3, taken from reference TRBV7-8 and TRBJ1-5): GAGVSQSPRYKVAKRGQDVALRCDPISGHVSLFWYQQALGQGPEFLTYFQNEAQLDKSGLPSDRFFAERPEGSVSTLKIQRTQQEDSAVYLCASSLDGGRNQPQHFGDGTRLSIL.